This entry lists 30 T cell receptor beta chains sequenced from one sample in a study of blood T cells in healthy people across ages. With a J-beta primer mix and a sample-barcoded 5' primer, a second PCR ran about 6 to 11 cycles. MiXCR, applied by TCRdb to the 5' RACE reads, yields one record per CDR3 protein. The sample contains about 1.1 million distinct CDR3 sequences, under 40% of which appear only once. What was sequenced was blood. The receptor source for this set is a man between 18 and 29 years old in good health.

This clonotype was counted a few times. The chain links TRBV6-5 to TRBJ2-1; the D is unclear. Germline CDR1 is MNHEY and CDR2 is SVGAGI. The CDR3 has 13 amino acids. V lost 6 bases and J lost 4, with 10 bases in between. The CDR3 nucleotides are TGTGCCAGCAGCCTTACCCAATACAATGAGCAGTTCTTC. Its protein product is CASSLTQYNEQFF.

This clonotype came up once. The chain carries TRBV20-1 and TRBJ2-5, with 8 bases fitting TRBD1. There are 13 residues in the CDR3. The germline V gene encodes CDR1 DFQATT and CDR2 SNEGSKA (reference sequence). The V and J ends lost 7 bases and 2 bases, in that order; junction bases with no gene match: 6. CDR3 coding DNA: TGCAGTGGGGACAGGAATATACAAGAGACCCAGTACTTC. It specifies CSGDRNIQETQYF.

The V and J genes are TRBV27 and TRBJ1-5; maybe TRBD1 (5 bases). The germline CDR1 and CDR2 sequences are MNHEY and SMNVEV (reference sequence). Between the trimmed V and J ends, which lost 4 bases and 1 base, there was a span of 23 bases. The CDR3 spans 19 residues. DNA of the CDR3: TGTGCCAGCAGTTCCTTCCGCGGACTCATGACAGACAGCAATCAGCCCCAGCATTTT. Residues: CASSSFRGLMTDSNQPQHF.

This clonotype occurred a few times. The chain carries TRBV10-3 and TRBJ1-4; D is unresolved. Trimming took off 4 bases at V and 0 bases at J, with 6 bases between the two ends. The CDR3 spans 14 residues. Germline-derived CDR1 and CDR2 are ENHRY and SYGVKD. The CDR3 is CAISAAATNEKLFF. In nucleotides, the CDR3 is TGTGCCATCAGTGCGGCAGCAACTAATGAAAAACTGTTTTTT.

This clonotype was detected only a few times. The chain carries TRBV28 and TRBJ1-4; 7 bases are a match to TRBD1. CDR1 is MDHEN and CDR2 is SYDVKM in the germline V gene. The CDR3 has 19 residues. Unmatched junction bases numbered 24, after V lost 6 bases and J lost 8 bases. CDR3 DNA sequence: TGTGCCAGCAGCCCCTCGGAACGCGGGCAGGGGGGCAAGTACGAAAAACTGTTTTTT. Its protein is CASSPSERGQGGKYEKLFF.

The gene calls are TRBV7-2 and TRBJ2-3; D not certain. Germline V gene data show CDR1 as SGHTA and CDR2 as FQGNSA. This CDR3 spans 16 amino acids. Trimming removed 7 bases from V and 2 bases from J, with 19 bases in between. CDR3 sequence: CASTRLSSQPTDTQYF. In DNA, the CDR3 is TGTGCCAGCACGCGTCTGAGCAGCCAACCCACAGATACGCAGTATTTT.

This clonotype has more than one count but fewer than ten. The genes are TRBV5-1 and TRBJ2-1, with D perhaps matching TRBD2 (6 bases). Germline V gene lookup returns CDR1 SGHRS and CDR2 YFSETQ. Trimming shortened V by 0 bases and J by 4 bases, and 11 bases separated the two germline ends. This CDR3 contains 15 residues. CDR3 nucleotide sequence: TGCGCCAGCAGCTTGGGGAGGGGTACTTACAATGAGCAGTTCTTC. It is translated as CASSLGRGTYNEQFF.

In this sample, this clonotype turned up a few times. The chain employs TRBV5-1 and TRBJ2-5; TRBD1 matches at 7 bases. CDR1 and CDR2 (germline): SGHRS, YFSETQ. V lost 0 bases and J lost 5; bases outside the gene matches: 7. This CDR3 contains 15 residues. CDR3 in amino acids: CASSLAGQTPETQYF. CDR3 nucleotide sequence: TGCGCCAGCAGCTTGGCGGGACAGACCCCGGAGACCCAGTACTTC.

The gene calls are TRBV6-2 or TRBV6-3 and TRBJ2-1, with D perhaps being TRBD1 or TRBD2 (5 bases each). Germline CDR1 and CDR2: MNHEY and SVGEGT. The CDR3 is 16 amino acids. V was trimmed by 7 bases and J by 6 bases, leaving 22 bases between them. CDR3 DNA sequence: TGTGCCAGCATTTCCACCCTCGGGACCACCTTCAATGAGCAGTTCTTC. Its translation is CASISTLGTTFNEQFF.

The CDR3 is CSASLASGFYNEQYF. The CDR3 nucleotides are TGCAGTGCTAGTCTGGCTAGCGGGTTCTACAATGAGCAGTACTTC. The genes are TRBV20-1 and TRBJ2-7; 8 positions agree with TRBD2. V was pared by 3 bases and J by 7 bases, with 14 bases of the junction left unmatched. In germline, CDR1 is DFQATT, CDR2 SNEGSKA (reference sequence). This CDR3 has 15 residues.

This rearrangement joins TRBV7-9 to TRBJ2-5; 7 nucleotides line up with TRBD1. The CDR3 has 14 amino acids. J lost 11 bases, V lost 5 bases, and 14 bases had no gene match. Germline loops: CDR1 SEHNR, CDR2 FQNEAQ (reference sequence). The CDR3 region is CASSVGQTLMEQYF. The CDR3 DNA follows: TGTGCCAGCAGCGTGGGACAGACTCTAATGGAGCAGTACTTC.

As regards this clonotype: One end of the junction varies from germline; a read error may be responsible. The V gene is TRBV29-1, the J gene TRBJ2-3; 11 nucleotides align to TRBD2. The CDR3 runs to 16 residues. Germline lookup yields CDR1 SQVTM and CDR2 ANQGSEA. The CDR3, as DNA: TGCAGCGTTGCGGGGACTAGCGGCCGGAGCACAGATACACAGTATTTT. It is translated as CSVAGTSGRSTDTQYF.

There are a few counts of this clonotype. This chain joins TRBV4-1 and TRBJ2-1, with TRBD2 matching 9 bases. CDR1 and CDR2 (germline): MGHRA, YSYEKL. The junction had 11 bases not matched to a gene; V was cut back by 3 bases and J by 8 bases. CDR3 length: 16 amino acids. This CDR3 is CASSHPPGLAGDEQFF. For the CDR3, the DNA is TGCGCCAGCAGCCACCCTCCGGGACTAGCAGGCGATGAGCAGTTCTTC.

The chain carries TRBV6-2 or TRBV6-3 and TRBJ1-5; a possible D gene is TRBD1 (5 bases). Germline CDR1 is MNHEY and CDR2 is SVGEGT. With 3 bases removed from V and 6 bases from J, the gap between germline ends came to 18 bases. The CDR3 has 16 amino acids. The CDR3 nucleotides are TGTGCCAGCAGTTATTCTGCGGGGGACCTCGGTCAGCCCCAGCATTTT. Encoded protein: CASSYSAGDLGQPQHF.

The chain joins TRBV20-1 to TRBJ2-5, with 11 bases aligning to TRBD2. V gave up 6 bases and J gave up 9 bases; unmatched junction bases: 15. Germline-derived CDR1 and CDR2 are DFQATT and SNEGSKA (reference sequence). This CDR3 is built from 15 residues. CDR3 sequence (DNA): TGCAGTGCCCTCACTAGCGGGGGATTTCAAGGGTCCCAGTACTTC. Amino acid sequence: CSALTSGGFQGSQYF.

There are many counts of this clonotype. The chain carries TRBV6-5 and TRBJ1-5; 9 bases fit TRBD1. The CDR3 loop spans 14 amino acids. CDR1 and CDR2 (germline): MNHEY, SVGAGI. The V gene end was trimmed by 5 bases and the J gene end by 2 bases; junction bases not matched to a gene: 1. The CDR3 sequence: CASSRDRGNQPQHF. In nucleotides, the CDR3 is TGTGCCAGCAGTAGGGACAGGGGCAATCAGCCCCAGCATTTT.

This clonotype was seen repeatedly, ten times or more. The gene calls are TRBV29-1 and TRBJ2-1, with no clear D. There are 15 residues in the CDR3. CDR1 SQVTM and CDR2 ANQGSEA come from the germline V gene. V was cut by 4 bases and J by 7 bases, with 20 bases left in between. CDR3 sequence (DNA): TGCAGCGTTGCTCACGGTGCAGGTTCGCGAAATGAGCAGTTCTTC. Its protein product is CSVAHGAGSRNEQFF.

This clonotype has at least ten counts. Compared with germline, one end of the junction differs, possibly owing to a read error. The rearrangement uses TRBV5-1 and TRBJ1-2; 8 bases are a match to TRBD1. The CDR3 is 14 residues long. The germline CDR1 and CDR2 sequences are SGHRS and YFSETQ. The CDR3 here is CASSPGQGAYGYTF. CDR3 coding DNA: TGTGCCAGCAGTCCCGGACAGGGAGCCTATGGCTACACCTTC.

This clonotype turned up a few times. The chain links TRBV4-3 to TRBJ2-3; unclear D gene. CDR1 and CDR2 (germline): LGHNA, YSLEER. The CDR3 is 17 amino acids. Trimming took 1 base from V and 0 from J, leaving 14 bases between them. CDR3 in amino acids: CASSQGEKQSSTDTQYF. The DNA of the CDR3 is TGCGCCAGCAGCCAAGGAGAAAAGCAGTCTAGCACAGATACGCAGTATTTT.

The CDR3 reads CASSPSDGGSDTQYF. The CDR3 nucleotides are TGTGCCAGCAGCCCGTCTGACGGGGGGTCAGATACGCAGTATTTT. The V call is TRBV5-5, the J call TRBJ2-3; 7 bases agree with TRBD2. This CDR3 is 15 amino acids long. Germline lookup yields CDR1 SGHKS and CDR2 YYEKEE (reference sequence). Losses at the gene ends were 4 bases for V and 4 bases for J; bases not matched to a gene: 9.

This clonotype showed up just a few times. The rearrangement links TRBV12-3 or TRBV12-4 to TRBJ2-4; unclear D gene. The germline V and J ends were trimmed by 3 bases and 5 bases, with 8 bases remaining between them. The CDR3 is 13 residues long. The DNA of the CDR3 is TGTGCCAGCAGTTTCAACGGAGAAAACATTCAGTACTTC. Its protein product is CASSFNGENIQYF.

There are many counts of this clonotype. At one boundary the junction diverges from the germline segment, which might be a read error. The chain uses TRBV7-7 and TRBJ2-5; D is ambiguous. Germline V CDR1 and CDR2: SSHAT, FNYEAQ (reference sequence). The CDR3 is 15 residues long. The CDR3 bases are TGTGCTAGCAGCTTAGGCAGACTGATCCAAGAGACCCAGTACTTC. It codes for CASSLGRLIQETQYF.

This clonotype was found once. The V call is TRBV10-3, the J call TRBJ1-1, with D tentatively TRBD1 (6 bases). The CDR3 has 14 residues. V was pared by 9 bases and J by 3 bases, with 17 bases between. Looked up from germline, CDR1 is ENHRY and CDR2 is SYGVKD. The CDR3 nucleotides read TGTGCCATGACCCCGGGGGGGCAGGACACTGAAGCTTTCTTT. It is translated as CAMTPGGQDTEAFF.

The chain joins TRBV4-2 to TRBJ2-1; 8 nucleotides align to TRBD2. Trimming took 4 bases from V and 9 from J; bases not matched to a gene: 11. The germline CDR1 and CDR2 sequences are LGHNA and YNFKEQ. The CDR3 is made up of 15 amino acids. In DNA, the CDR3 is TGTGCCAGCAGCCCCCCAGACGGGGGGGCGGGTGAGCAGTTCTTC. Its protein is CASSPPDGGAGEQFF.

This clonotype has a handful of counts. CDR3 protein: CASSPRGPGNSPLHF. CDR3 sequence (DNA): TGCGCCAGCAGTCCGAGGGGGCCGGGTAATTCACCCCTCCACTTT. The chain joins TRBV4-1 to TRBJ1-6; TRBD1 matches 7 bases. This CDR3 is built from 15 residues. Germline CDR1 and CDR2: MGHRA and YSYEKL. V was pared by 6 bases and J by 6 bases, with 8 bases of the junction left unmatched.

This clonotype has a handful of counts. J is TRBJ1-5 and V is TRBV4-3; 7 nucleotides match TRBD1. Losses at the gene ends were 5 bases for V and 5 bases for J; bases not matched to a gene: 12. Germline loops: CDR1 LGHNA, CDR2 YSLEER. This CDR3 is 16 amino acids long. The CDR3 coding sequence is TGCGCCAGCAGCAAAGTGGCCCGGGACAGTCATCAGCCCCAGCATTTT. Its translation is CASSKVARDSHQPQHF.

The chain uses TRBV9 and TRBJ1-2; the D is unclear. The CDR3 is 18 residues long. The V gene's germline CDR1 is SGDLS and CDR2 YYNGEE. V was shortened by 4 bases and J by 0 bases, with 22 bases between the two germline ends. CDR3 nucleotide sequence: TGTGCCAGCAGCCCCGAAAACCCAGGAAATTTAGCTAACTATGGCTACACCTTC. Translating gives CASSPENPGNLANYGYTF. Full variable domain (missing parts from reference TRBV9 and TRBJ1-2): DSGVTQTPKHLITATGQRVTLRCSPRSGDLSVYWYQQSLDQGLQFLIQYYNGEERAKGNILERFSAQQFPDLHSELNLSSLELGDSALYFCASSPENPGNLANYGYTFGSGTRLTVV.

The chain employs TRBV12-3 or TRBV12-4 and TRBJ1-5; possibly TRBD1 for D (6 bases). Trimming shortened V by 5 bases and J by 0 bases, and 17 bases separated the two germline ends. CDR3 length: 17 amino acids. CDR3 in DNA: TGTGCCAGCAGTAAACAAAATTGGACAGATAGCAATCAGCCCCAGCATTTT. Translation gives CASSKQNWTDSNQPQHF.

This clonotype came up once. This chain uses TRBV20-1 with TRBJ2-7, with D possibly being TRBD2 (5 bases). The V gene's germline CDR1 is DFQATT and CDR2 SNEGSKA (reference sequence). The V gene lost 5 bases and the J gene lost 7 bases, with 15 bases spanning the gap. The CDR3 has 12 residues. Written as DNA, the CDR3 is TGCAGTGCTCCGGGGATCTACAATGAGCAGTACTTC. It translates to CSAPGIYNEQYF.

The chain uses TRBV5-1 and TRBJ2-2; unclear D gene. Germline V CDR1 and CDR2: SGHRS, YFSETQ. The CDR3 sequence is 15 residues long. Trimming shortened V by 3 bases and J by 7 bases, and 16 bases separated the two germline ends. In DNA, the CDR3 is TGCGCCAGCAGCTCGAGGACCGACTTTGGCGGGGAGCTGTTTTTT. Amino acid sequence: CASSSRTDFGGELFF.